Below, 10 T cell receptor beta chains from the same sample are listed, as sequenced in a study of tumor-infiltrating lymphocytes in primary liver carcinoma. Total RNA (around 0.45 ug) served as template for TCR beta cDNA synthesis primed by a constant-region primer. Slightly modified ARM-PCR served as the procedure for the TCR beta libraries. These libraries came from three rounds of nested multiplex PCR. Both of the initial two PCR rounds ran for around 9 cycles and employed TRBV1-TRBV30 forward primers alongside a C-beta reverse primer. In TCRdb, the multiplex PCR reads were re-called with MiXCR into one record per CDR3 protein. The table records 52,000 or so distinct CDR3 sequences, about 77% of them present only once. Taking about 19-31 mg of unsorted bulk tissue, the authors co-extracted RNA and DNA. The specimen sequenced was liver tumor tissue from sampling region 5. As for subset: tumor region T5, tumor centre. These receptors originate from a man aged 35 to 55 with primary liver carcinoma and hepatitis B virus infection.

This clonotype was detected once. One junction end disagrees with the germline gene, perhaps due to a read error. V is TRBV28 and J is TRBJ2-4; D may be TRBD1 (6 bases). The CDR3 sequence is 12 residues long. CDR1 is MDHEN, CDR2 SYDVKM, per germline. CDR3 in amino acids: CAGRSLQGVGYF. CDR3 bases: TGTGCCGGCAGGAGCTTACAGGGAGTGGGGTACTTC.

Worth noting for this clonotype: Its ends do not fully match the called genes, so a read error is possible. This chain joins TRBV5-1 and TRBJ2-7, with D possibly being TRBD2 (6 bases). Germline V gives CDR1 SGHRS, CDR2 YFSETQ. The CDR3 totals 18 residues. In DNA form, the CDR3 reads TGCGCCATCAGCTTCAGGACAAGCGTAACTGGGGGGAGCTACGAACAGTACTTC. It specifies CAISFRTSVTGGSYEQYF.

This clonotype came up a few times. CDR3 bases: TGTGCCAGTAGTATGTGGACCGGGGAGCTGTTTTTT. It encodes CASSMWTGELFF. The rearrangement joins TRBV19 to TRBJ2-2; D not certain. Trimming took 3 bases from V and 5 from J, leaving 4 bases between them. CDR1 and CDR2 from the germline V gene are LNHDA and SQIVND (reference sequence). The CDR3 is made up of 12 amino acids.

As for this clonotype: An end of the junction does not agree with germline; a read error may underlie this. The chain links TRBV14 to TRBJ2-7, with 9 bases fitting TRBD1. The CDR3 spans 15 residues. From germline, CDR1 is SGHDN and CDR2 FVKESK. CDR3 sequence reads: CVRSRPGQGSYEQYF. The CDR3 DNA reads TGTGTCAGAAGCCGACCGGGACAGGGCTCCTACGAGCAATACTTC.

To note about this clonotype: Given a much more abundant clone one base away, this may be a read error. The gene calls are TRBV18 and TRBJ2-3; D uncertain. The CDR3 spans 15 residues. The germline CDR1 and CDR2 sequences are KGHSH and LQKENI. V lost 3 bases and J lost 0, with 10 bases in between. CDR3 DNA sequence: TGTGCCAGCTCACCTACTGTCGGAAGCACAGATACGCAGTATTTT. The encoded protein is CASSPTVGSTDTQYF.

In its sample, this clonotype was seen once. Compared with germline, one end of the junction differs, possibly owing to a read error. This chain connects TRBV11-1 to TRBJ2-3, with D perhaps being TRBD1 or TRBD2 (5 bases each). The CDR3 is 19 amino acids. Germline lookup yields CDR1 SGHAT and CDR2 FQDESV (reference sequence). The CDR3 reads CVSSSGGSYVGARIDTQYF. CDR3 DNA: TGTGTCAGCAGCTCTGGGGGAAGCTATGTTGGAGCCCGCATAGATACGCAGTATTTT.

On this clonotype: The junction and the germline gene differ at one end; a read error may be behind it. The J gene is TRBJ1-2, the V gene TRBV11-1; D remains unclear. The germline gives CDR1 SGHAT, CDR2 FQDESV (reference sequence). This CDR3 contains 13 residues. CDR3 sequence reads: CARSLVHNNGYTF. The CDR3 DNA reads TGTGCCAGGAGCTTGGTCCATAACAATGGCTATACCTTC.

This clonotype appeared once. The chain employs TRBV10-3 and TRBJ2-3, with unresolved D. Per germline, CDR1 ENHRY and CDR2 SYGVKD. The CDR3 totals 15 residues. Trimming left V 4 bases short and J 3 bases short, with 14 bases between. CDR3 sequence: CAISVQSKVTDTQYF. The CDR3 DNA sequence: TGTGCCATCAGTGTACAGAGTAAGGTTACAGATACGCAGTATTTT.

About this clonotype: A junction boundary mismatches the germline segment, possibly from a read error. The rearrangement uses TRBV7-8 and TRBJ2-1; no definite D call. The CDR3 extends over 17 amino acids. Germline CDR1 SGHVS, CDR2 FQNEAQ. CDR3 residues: CASSLYWAASSHNEQFF. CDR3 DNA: TGTGCCAGCAGCTTATACTGGGCCGCGAGCTCCCACAATGAGCAGTTCTTC.

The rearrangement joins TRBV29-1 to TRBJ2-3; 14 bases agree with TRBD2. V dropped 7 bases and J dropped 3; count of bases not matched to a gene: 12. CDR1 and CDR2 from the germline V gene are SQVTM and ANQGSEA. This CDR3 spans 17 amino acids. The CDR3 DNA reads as TGCAGCGCCGATACGTTCGGGACTAGCGGGAGAACAGATACGCAGTATTTT. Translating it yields CSADTFGTSGRTDTQYF.